These 25 T cell receptor beta chains originate from one sample sequenced in a study of tumor and adjacent non-tumor tissue in lung cancer. TCRbeta libraries were built with three rounds of nested PCR, modified from ARM-PCR. TCRdb called the multiplex PCR reads again in MiXCR, with one record for every CDR3 protein. This sample has around 210,000 distinct CDR3 sequences, with 71% found just once. The template was RNA from unsorted bulk tissue. Sequencing was done on a sample of lung tumor tissue. The receptors were sampled from a man aged 60-69 years with non-small cell lung cancer.

Concerning this clonotype itself: A much bigger clone sits one base away, suggesting this may be a read error. The chain employs TRBV20-1 and TRBJ2-1; 9 nucleotides line up with TRBD2. CDR1 DFQATT and CDR2 SNEGSKA come from the germline V gene (reference sequence). CDR3 length equals 15 residues. The V gene end was trimmed by 6 bases and the J gene end by 8 bases; junction bases not matched to a gene: 14. DNA for the CDR3: TGCAGTGCCAGTGTACAAGCGGGGGGCTCCTATGAGCAGTTCTTC. It specifies CSASVQAGGSYEQFF.

Notes on this clonotype: Germline is not matched at one junction end, which may reflect a read error. The chain links TRBV4-2 to TRBJ1-5, with D maybe TRBD1 (5 bases). The germline gives CDR1 LGHNA, CDR2 YNFKEQ. The CDR3 extends over 16 amino acids. This CDR3 is CASSPLFGTDNQPQHF. The CDR3 nucleotides read TGTGCCAGCAGCCCCCTATTCGGGACGGACAATCAGCCTCAGCATTTT.

Note on this clonotype: The CDR3 end shows no conserved phenylalanine or tryptophan, and so a read error is likely. This rearrangement joins TRBV20-1 to TRBJ2-1, with 16 bases lining up with TRBD2. This CDR3 is 16 amino acids long. Germline CDR1 reads DFQATT; CDR2 reads SNEGSKA (reference sequence). V gave up 8 bases and J gave up 7 bases; unmatched junction bases: 11. The CDR3 sequence: CSTKKPGLAGGNEQFL. The DNA of the CDR3 is TGCAGTACTAAGAAACCGGGACTAGCGGGAGGGAATGAGCAGTTCCTC.

This clonotype was seen only a few times. V is TRBV5-4 and J is TRBJ2-6; D could derive from TRBD1 or TRBD2 (5 bases each). Per the germline V gene, CDR1 is SGHNT and CDR2 is YYREEE (reference sequence). CDR3 length: 19 amino acids. The V end lost 4 bases, the J end lost 0 bases, and 20 bases lay between the germline ends. In DNA, the CDR3 is TGTGCCAGCAGCCGTAATATCGGGACCCAGAGCTCTGGGGCCAACGTCCTGACTTTC. This translates into CASSRNIGTQSSGANVLTF. The full variable domain, completed using reference TRBV5-4 and TRBJ2-6, is ETGVTQSPTHLIKTRGQQVTLRCSSQSGHNTVSWYQQALGQGPQFIFQYYREEENGRGNFPPRFSGLQFPNYSSELNVNALELDDSALYLCASSRNIGTQSSGANVLTFGAGSRLTVL.

Worth noting for this clonotype: A much larger clone is a single base away; this may be a read error. The chain has TRBV20-1 and TRBJ1-3; D not resolved. Germline lookup yields CDR1 DFQATT and CDR2 SNEGSKA (reference sequence). The CDR3 length is 12 residues. The CDR3 nucleotides are TGCAGTGCCGGGAGCGCTGGAAACACCATACATTTT. It yields the protein CSAGSAGNTIHF.

Remarks on this clonotype: The conserved final phenylalanine or tryptophan is absent from the CDR3, which likely points to a read error. The V gene is TRBV11-2, the J gene TRBJ1-4; TRBD1 might be the D (6 bases). V gave up 3 bases and J gave up 3 bases, with 11 bases separating them. CDR1 is SGHAT and CDR2 is FQNNGV in the germline V gene. This CDR3 contains 15 residues. This chain's CDR3 is CASSFRQEPNEKLFL. The CDR3 coding sequence is TGTGCCAGCAGCTTTCGACAGGAGCCTAATGAAAAACTGTTTTTA.

Comment on this clonotype: A much larger clone differs by one base, so this may be a read error. The rearrangement joins TRBV20-1 to TRBJ2-1, with D unclear. This CDR3 spans 12 amino acids. Germline V gene sequence: CDR1 DFQATT, CDR2 SNEGSKA (reference sequence). CDR3 protein: CSVRDRLAAQFF. DNA for the CDR3: TGCAGTGTTAGAGATCGTTTGGCGGCGCAGTTCTTC.

This clonotype was counted ten times or more. The gene calls are TRBV12-3 or TRBV12-4 and TRBJ2-7; TRBD1 might be the D (6 bases). Trimming pared 5 bases from V and 5 bases from J, leaving 13 bases between. The CDR3 runs to 13 residues. The CDR3 reads CASSRRTADEQYF. In nucleotides, the CDR3 is TGTGCCAGCAGTCGCCGGACAGCTGACGAGCAGTACTTC.

The chain uses TRBV20-1 and TRBJ2-2; the match to TRBD2 covers 9 bases. J lost 0 bases, V lost 0 bases, and 5 bases had no gene match. Looked up from germline, CDR1 is DFQATT and CDR2 is SNEGSKA (reference sequence). The CDR3 has 17 residues. CDR3 coding DNA: TGCAGTGCTAGAGAGGGTAGCGGGAGCCCGAACACCGGGGAGCTGTTTTTT. Encoded protein: CSAREGSGSPNTGELFF.

This clonotype was observed at least ten times. V is TRBV11-2 and J is TRBJ2-1, with D possibly matching TRBD1 (5 bases). The CDR3 covers 17 residues. Germline values: CDR1 SGHAT, CDR2 FQNNGV. The ends were cut back, 6 bases at V and 0 bases at J, with 18 bases in the middle. CDR3 protein: CASRDYRKLFSYNEQFF. In DNA form, the CDR3 reads TGTGCCAGCAGGGATTACAGGAAATTATTCTCCTACAATGAGCAGTTCTTC. Full variable domain (rest looked up from reference TRBV11-2 and TRBJ2-1): EAGVAQSPRYKIIEKRQSVAFWCNPISGHATLYWYQQILGQGPKLLIQFQNNGVVDDSQLPKDRFSAERLKGVDSTLKIQPAKLEDSAVYLCASRDYRKLFSYNEQFFGPGTRLTVL.

In its sample, this clonotype was seen a few times. The chain links TRBV6-2 or TRBV6-3 to TRBJ1-5; tentative D call: TRBD1 (6 bases). Per germline, CDR1 MNHEY and CDR2 SVGEGT. The CDR3 has 19 amino acids. V lost 2 bases and J 0 bases, leaving 20 bases between the germline ends. The CDR3 DNA reads TGTGCCAGCAGTTACCCGACAGGCCGCGGGGAGTATAGCAATCAGCCCCAGCATTTT. This sequence encodes CASSYPTGRGEYSNQPQHF.

This clonotype was counted ten times or more. CDR3 nucleotides: TGTGCCAGCAGCTTGGACCGGGTAACACTGTTTTTT. Its protein is CASSLDRVTLFF. The V gene is TRBV5-5, the J gene TRBJ1-4; the D is unclear. Germline V gives CDR1 SGHKS, CDR2 YYEKEE (reference sequence). V was trimmed by 0 bases and J by 13 bases, leaving 10 bases between them. The length of the CDR3 is 12 residues.

This clonotype occurred a few times. The chain combines TRBV12-3 or TRBV12-4 with TRBJ2-1; maybe TRBD1 (5 bases). This CDR3 comprises 14 residues. V was clipped by 6 bases and J by 5 bases, with 14 bases between them. DNA for the CDR3: TGTGCCAGCAGGGGGCTGGGCTGGCACAATGAGCAGTTCTTC. Translated: CASRGLGWHNEQFF.

Many counts were recorded for this clonotype. CDR3 nucleotides: TGCAGCGTTGAAGAACTAGCGGGAGGGCGAGAGACCCAGTACTTC. Translated: CSVEELAGGRETQYF. The rearrangement links TRBV29-1 to TRBJ2-5, with 13 bases fitting TRBD2. The CDR3 covers 15 residues. Germline CDR1 is SQVTM and CDR2 is ANQGSEA. Trimming took 0 bases from V and 4 from J; bases not matched to a gene: 2.

About this clonotype: A read error may explain this, as a much larger clone is one base away. J is TRBJ2-1 and V is TRBV29-1, with D tentatively TRBD1 (5 bases). V lost 7 bases and J 2 bases, leaving 9 bases between the germline ends. This CDR3 comprises 12 residues. Germline CDR1 is SQVTM and CDR2 is ANQGSEA. CDR3 sequence (DNA): TGCAGCGGGGGCTCCACCTACAATGAGCAGTTCTTC. This codes for CSGGSTYNEQFF.

This clonotype showed up just once. The rearrangement links TRBV20-1 to TRBJ1-2, with D hard to call. This CDR3 region has 14 residues. V was cut by 0 bases and J by 8 bases, with 16 bases left in between. From germline, CDR1 is DFQATT and CDR2 SNEGSKA (reference sequence). This CDR3 is CSARDRTGFQGYTF. The CDR3 bases are TGCAGTGCTAGAGATAGGACGGGCTTTCAAGGCTACACCTTC.

Concerning this clonotype: Possible read error: a much larger clone is one base away. V usage is TRBV6-5 and J usage is TRBJ1-2; D is ambiguous. The germline CDR1 and CDR2 sequences are MNHEY and SVGAGI. The CDR3 runs 15 residues. Here the CDR3 DNA reads TGTGCCACCAGTTACTCGAGGATTTCTCCCTATGGCTACACCTTC. Amino acid sequence: CATSYSRISPYGYTF.

This clonotype was recorded many times. A much larger clone lies a single base off, so this may be a read error. The gene calls are TRBV11-3 and TRBJ2-5; D is uncertain. The CDR3 sequence is 14 residues long. Germline CDR1 and CDR2: SGHNT and YENEEA. CDR3 protein: CASSLLEVQETRYF. The CDR3, as DNA: TGTGCCAGCAGCTTGCTCGAGGTCCAAGAGACCCGGTACTTC.

This clonotype was observed a handful of times. This may be a read error, as it is one base from a much larger clone. The J gene is TRBJ1-3, the V gene TRBV11-3; no clear D. The CDR3 contains 15 residues. Per germline, CDR1 SGHNT and CDR2 YENEEA. CDR3 coding DNA: TGTACCAGCTCCGTAGGAGGGTCCTCTGGAAACACCATATATTTT. Protein: CTSSVGGSSGNTIYF.

The chain couples TRBV12-5 to TRBJ2-5; D remains unclear. Per the germline V gene, CDR1 is LGHNT and CDR2 is FRNRAP. There are 12 residues in the CDR3. Trimming cost V 8 bases and J 5 bases, with 12 bases left between them. CDR3 nucleotide sequence: TGTGCTAGTACTTTGGGTGGGGAGACCCAGTACTTC. Amino acid sequence: CASTLGGETQYF.

Comments on this clonotype: An end of the junction does not agree with germline; a read error may underlie this. The chain links TRBV12-3 or TRBV12-4 to TRBJ2-6, with D unclear. This CDR3 region has 14 residues. The CDR3, as DNA: TGTGCCAGCAGAGAGAGCTCTGGGGTCAACGTCCTGACTTTC. This sequence encodes CASRESSGVNVLTF.

The V call is TRBV4-3, the J call TRBJ2-1; tentative D call: TRBD1 (5 bases). Germline-derived CDR1 and CDR2 are LGHNA and YSLEER. The CDR3 length is 14 residues. Trimming took 0 bases from V and 7 from J, leaving 10 bases between them. Here the CDR3 reads CASSQDRQGNEQFF. The DNA of the CDR3 is TGCGCCAGCAGCCAAGATCGCCAGGGAAATGAGCAGTTCTTC.

The rearrangement uses TRBV28 and TRBJ2-1; no reliable D call. From germline, CDR1 is MDHEN and CDR2 SYDVKM. V shed 8 bases and J shed 10 bases, with 21 bases lying between them. The CDR3 contains 14 residues. CDR3 protein: CASALKLDPHEQFF. Written as DNA, the CDR3 is TGTGCCAGCGCGTTAAAATTAGATCCCCACGAGCAGTTCTTC.

As regards this clonotype: A much bigger clone sits one base away, suggesting this may be a read error. V and J are TRBV6-1 and TRBJ1-5, with unresolved D. CDR1 is MNHNS and CDR2 is SASEGT in the germline V gene. The CDR3 totals 18 residues. The CDR3 nucleotides read TGTGCCATCAGTGAAGCGCTTCGAGGAGGGAATAGCAATCAGCCCCAGCATTTT. Protein sequence: CAISEALRGGNSNQPQHF.

As for this clonotype: The CDR3 ends on some other residue instead of the conserved phenylalanine or tryptophan, so this is likely a read error. V usage is TRBV12-3 or TRBV12-4 and J usage is TRBJ1-5; 9 nucleotides agree with TRBD1. The CDR3 runs to 16 residues. CDR3 DNA: TGTGCCTGCAGTCCCCTCGGGACAGGGAGCAATCAGCCCCAGCATTCT. This codes for CACSPLGTGSNQPQHS.